The text below deals with one T cell receptor beta chain. Antigen specificity is unknown. The data derive from a study of shared clonotypes between healthy human individuals. General observations from the study: What naive subsets generally showed was a larger estimated richness than memory subsets showed. With several donors compared, roughly 5% of naive CD4 clonotypes were shared.

There are 15 residues in the CDR3. With 4 bases removed from V and 6 bases from J, the gap between germline ends came to 18 bases. From germline, CDR1 is MGHDK and CDR2 SYGVNS. Over several immunoSEQ plates, each subset's genomic DNA was distributed in even portions. Repertoires were generated with immunoSEQ multiplex PCR, while TCRdb's copy carries only in-frame clones and drops some. The sample contains a few million clones, around 90% of which appear only once. Specimen: naive CD4+ T cells from PBMCs. The sample's subset: CD45RA+ positively selected. The clonotype comes from a man between 18 and 29 years old in good health. Some clones in this sample may be carry-over from other donors' samples. J is TRBJ1-2 and V is TRBV25-1, with no clear D. The CDR3 sequence: CASSALTRRENGYTF. For the CDR3, the DNA is TGTGCCAGCAGTGCCCTAACTAGAAGGGAGAATGGCTACACCTTC.